These 9 T cell receptor beta chains were all obtained from the same sample, sequenced in a study of cytomegalovirus exposure and HLA in healthy donors (dated by TCRdb to 2015 to 2018). Library preparation was by the immunoSEQ multiplex PCR assay. A mixture of 60 forward primers for TCR Vbeta segments and 13 reverse primers for TCR Jbeta segments was used in the multiplex PCR. Here the immuneACCESS table is served through TCRdb, limited to in-frame sequences with V and J called. Missing clones are a known gap in these copies; in checked studies unresolved V genes cover under half, and the rest lacks a known reason. This sample lists more than 110,000 clones; 77% were detected once. The ten biggest clones cover 3% to 5% of the sample. The sample was PBMCs. Receptors were obtained from a male donor in good health and CMV-seronegative.

The chain is built from TRBV2 and TRBJ1-2; tentatively, D is TRBD1 (6 bases). Germline values: CDR1 SNHLY, CDR2 FYNNEI. The CDR3 covers 12 residues. The V end lost 6 bases, the J end lost 4 bases, and 9 bases lay between the germline ends. CDR3 nucleotide sequence: TGTGCCAGCAGAATGGACAGCTATGGCTACACCTTC. Its protein product is CASRMDSYGYTF.

The V and J genes are TRBV5-3 and TRBJ1-6; D unclear. TRBV5-3 is identified as an open reading frame with a role that is uncertain. V lost 1 base, J lost 13 bases, and 18 bases lay in between. The CDR3 length is 15 residues. The CDR3 bases are TGTGCCAGAAGCTTGCATTGCGGGGAAATTCACCCCCTCCACTTT. It encodes CARSLHCGEIHPLHF.

V gene TRBV11-2 combines with J gene TRBJ1-1; D unresolved. Trimming cost V 3 bases and J 0 bases, with 14 bases left between them. The germline V gene has CDR1 SGHAT and CDR2 FQNNGV. This CDR3 is 16 amino acids long. This CDR3 is CASSFPLGSLNTEAFF. In DNA form, the CDR3 reads TGTGCCAGCAGCTTTCCCCTCGGGAGCCTGAACACTGAAGCTTTCTTT.

The chain has TRBV7-9 and TRBJ1-4; TRBD1 agrees at 10 bases. V was clipped by 5 bases and J by 7 bases; unmatched bases: 10. This CDR3 has 16 residues. Looked up from germline, CDR1 is SEHNR and CDR2 is FQNEAQ (reference sequence). The CDR3 coding sequence is TGTGCCAGCAGCCGAAACCCCGGGACAGGGGTTGAAAAACTGTTTTTT. It yields the protein CASSRNPGTGVEKLFF.

Relative to its sample, this clone is medium-sized. This rearrangement joins TRBV27 to TRBJ2-1; 10 nucleotides agree with TRBD2. Germline CDR1 is MNHEY and CDR2 is SMNVEV (reference sequence). V shed 8 bases, J shed 4 bases, and the junction held 11 bases outside the gene matches. This CDR3 comprises 16 residues. The CDR3 sequence: CASCTGRLAGYNEQFF. CDR3 in DNA: TGTGCCAGCTGCACGGGCCGACTAGCGGGTTACAATGAGCAGTTCTTC.

CDR3 sequence: CASSLAGQGAGEKLFF. The CDR3 DNA is TGTGCCAGCAGCTTAGCTGGACAGGGGGCAGGTGAAAAACTGTTTTTT. The chain carries TRBV7-9 and TRBJ1-4, with TRBD1 matching over 11 bases. Losses at the gene ends were 0 bases for V and 7 bases for J; bases not matched to a gene: 4. CDR1 is SEHNR and CDR2 is FQNEAQ in the germline V gene (reference sequence). The CDR3 totals 16 residues.

The rearrangement uses TRBV25-1 and TRBJ1-1, with a weak D call TRBD1 (6 bases). V was cut by 6 bases and J by 7 bases, with 9 bases left in between. In germline, CDR1 is MGHDK, CDR2 SYGVNS. The CDR3 is 11 amino acids. This CDR3 reads CASRVQGEAFF. In nucleotides, the CDR3 is TGTGCCAGCAGGGTACAGGGTGAAGCTTTCTTT.

The CDR3 sequence: CASSLGSVRALFYEQYF. The CDR3 DNA reads TGTGCCAGCAGCTTAGGATCGGTTCGAGCCCTTTTCTACGAGCAGTACTTC. This chain joins TRBV7-2 and TRBJ2-7; no clear D. Germline V gene sequence: CDR1 SGHTA, CDR2 FQGNSA. The CDR3 runs 17 residues. V was clipped by 1 base and J by 3 bases, with 19 bases between them.

This chain connects TRBV30 to TRBJ1-6; 7 bases map to TRBD1. CDR3 size: 16 residues. Trimming took 0 bases from V and 7 from J; bases not matched to a gene: 9. Per the germline V gene, CDR1 is GTSNPN and CDR2 is SVGIG (reference sequence). CDR3: CAWSVDNAGGNSPLHF. CDR3 bases: TGTGCCTGGAGTGTAGATAACGCAGGGGGAAATTCACCCCTCCACTTT. Based on the CDR3 plus reference TRBV30 and TRBJ1-6, the full variable domain is SQTIHQWPATLVQPVGSPLSLECTVEGTSNPNLYWYRQAAGRGLQLLFYSVGIGQISSEVPQNLSASRPQDRQFILSSKKLLLSDSGFYLCAWSVDNAGGNSPLHFGNGTRLTVT.